This T cell receptor beta chain comes out of a study of T cells in tumors after PD-1 blockade. TCRdb's copy holds only in-frame clones and misses some; the assay was immunoSEQ multiplex PCR. The sample gives about 5,000 clones, roughly 80% of which show up once; 40% to 60% is in the top ten. The CDR3 covers 16 residues. Germline CDR1 and CDR2: SGHTA and FQGNSA. Trimming took 4 bases from V and 5 from J; bases not matched to a gene: 9. The material sequenced was PBMCs, taken after anti-PD-1 therapy. The V and J genes are TRBV7-2 and TRBJ2-3; 10 positions match TRBD2. This receptor was obtained from a human donor with advanced basal cell or squamous cell carcinoma (not recorded which). CDR3 residues: CASSSDSGGLRDTQYF. CDR3 DNA sequence: TGTGCCAGCAGCTCCGATAGCGGGGGGTTGAGAGATACGCAGTATTTT.